This T cell receptor beta chain stems from a study of early T cells in non-severe SARS-CoV-2 infection. About the study: The input, bulk RNA from unsorted whole blood, was sequenced, and chains were unpaired. Findings of the study overall: Comparison of clonotypes with VDJdb favored anti-spike CD8 responses while missing private and CD4 specificities.

This clonotype was seen repeatedly, ten times or more. Its antigen is as yet unknown. Molecules of cDNA were individually given unique molecular identifiers that were attached to them. TCRdb reprocessed the 5' RACE reads via MiXCR and lists one record per CDR3 protein. Of approximately 69,000 distinct CDR3 sequences listed, approximately 12% are singletons. Trimming removed 4 bases from V and 5 bases from J, with 10 bases in between. The CDR3 length is 13 residues. From germline, CDR1 is SGHVS and CDR2 FQNEAQ. The V call is TRBV7-8, the J call TRBJ2-3, with D maybe TRBD1 (6 bases). This clonotype was obtained from an adult who was a healthcare worker with PCR-confirmed SARS-CoV-2 infection or an uninfected control (not recorded which). Sequencing was performed on whole blood. CDR3 DNA sequence: TGTGCCAGCAGCTCCCACAGGGAAGATACGCAGTATTTT. This translates into CASSSHREDTQYF.